The TCR beta chain under discussion was sequenced for a study of blood T cell repertoires in COVID-19. Overall study: T cells, B-cell-depleted T cells, or PBMCs supplied cDNA or gDNA.

CDR1 and CDR2 (germline): SGHTA, FQGTGA. The CDR3 loop spans 14 amino acids. Trimming removed 4 bases from V and 9 bases from J; junction bases left unmatched: 7. Original analysis: Estimated nucleated cell counts came from reference gene primer amplification. Generated by immunoSEQ multiplex PCR, the TCRdb table keeps only in-frame clones and is missing some. V, J and clone size reflect that table, while D and trimming were determined from the DNA. The sample has roughly 68,000 clones; roughly 85% are singletons. This TCR derives from a man aged 50-59 years with acute or convalescent COVID-19. V is TRBV7-3 and J is TRBJ2-3, with 10 bases that match TRBD1. The sequencing input was peripheral blood. The CDR3 loop reads CASSSTGGPDTQYF. In DNA form, the CDR3 reads TGTGCCAGCAGCTCGACAGGGGGCCCCGACACGCAGTATTTT.